This T cell receptor (beta chain) was found in a study of cytomegalovirus exposure and HLA in healthy donors. The protocol was immunoSEQ multiplex PCR, while the TCRdb copy is restricted to in-frame clones and leaves out a portion. The data contain 150,000 to 200,000 clones, 81% of them seen just once; the ten biggest clones take up around 1.2%. V shed 4 bases and J 8 bases; nucleotides not matched to a gene: 5. The CDR3 has 15 residues. Germline CDR1 reads MGHRA; CDR2 reads YSYEKL. This clone showed up many times. The source is a woman in her twenties or thirties in good health and CMV-seronegative. The V gene is TRBV4-1, the J gene TRBJ2-1, with 13 bases matching TRBD2. The sequenced sample consisted of PBMCs. The DNA for the CDR3 is TGCGCCAGCAGCCCCGGACTAGCGGGGGTATATGAGCAGTTCTTC. The encoded protein is CASSPGLAGVYEQFF.